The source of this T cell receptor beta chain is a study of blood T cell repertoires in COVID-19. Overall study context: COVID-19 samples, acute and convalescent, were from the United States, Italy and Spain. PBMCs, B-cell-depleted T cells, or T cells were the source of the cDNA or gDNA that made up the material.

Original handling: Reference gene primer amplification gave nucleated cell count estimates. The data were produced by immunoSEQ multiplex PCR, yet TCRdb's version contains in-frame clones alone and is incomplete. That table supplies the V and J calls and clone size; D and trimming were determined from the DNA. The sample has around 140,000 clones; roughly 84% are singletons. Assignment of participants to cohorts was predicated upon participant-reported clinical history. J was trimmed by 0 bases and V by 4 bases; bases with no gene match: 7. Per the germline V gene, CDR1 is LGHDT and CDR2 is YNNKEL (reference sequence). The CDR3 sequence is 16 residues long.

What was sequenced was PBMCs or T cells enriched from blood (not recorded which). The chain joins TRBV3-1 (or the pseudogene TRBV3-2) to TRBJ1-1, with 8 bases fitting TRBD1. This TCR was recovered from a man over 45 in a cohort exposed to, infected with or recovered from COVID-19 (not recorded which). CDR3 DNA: TGTGCCAGCAGCCCCACCTTGACAGGGGTGAACACTGAAGCTTTCTTT. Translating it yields CASSPTLTGVNTEAFF.